A single sample gave rise to the 9 T cell receptor beta chains below, sequenced in a study of T cells in Graves' hyperthyroidism and ophthalmopathy. Amplified TCR beta CDR3 regions derived from RNA transcripts. A first-round RT-PCR of the TCR CDR3 used the HTBI primer set. TCRdb ran MiXCR on the multiplex PCR reads and lists one entry per CDR3 protein. The sample contains about 600,000 distinct CDR3 sequences, over 12% of which appear only once. Specimen: blood. All receptors come from a woman younger than 30 with Graves' ophthalmopathy.

This clonotype was observed at least ten times. V usage is TRBV5-6 and J usage is TRBJ2-1; D is unclear. CDR3 length equals 15 residues. Germline CDR1 SGHDT, CDR2 YYEEEE. V dropped 1 base and J dropped 2 bases, with 10 bases sitting between them. The CDR3 region is CASSLRGLAYNEQFF. Written as DNA, the CDR3 is TGTGCCAGCAGCTTGCGCGGTCTAGCCTACAATGAGCAGTTCTTC.

Many counts were recorded for this clonotype. V and J are TRBV5-1 and TRBJ1-4; 7 nucleotides agree with TRBD1. V was clipped by 6 bases and J by 4 bases; unmatched bases: 6. Germline V lookup: CDR1 SGHRS, CDR2 YFSETQ. The CDR3 runs to 14 residues. CDR3 amino acids: CASNKGTVNEKLFF. CDR3 sequence (DNA): TGCGCCAGCAACAAGGGGACAGTTAATGAAAAACTGTTTTTT.

This clonotype showed up many times. CDR3 DNA sequence: TGTGCCAGCAGCAAATCAGGGGATTGGGTTCTCTACGAGCAGTACTTC. As protein: CASSKSGDWVLYEQYF. This chain connects TRBV28 to TRBJ2-7, with D tentatively TRBD1 (6 bases). Trimming removed 6 bases from V and 3 bases from J, with 21 bases in between. This CDR3 has 16 amino acids. Germline lookup yields CDR1 MDHEN and CDR2 SYDVKM.

The chain recombines TRBV19 with TRBJ1-2; the D gene is possibly TRBD1 (5 bases). The CDR3 sequence is 12 residues long. With 5 bases removed from V and 7 bases from J, the gap between germline ends came to 11 bases. The germline V gene encodes CDR1 LNHDA and CDR2 SQIVND (reference sequence). The CDR3 region has the DNA TGTGCCAGTAGTGACCAGGGTGGTGGCTACACCTTC. Its translation: CASSDQGGGYTF. Supplemented by reference TRBV19 and TRBJ1-2, the full variable domain reads DGGITQSPKYLFRKEGQNVTLSCEQNLNHDAMYWYRQDPGQGLRLIYYSQIVNDFQKGDIAEGYSVSREKKESFPLTVTSAQKNPTAFYLCASSDQGGGYTFGSGTRLTVV.

This clonotype was recorded at least ten times. The chain links TRBV12-3 or TRBV12-4 to TRBJ2-3; tentative D call: TRBD2 (5 bases). The CDR3 consists of 16 residues. Trimming took 6 bases from V and 7 from J, leaving 23 bases between them. CDR3 region: CASSPLALLRKNTQYF. In DNA, the CDR3 is TGTGCCAGCAGCCCGCTAGCTCTACTTAGGAAGAATACGCAGTATTTT.

This rearrangement joins TRBV4-1 to TRBJ2-2; D perhaps matches TRBD2 (5 bases). Trimming stripped 1 base from V and 5 bases from J, with 8 bases between. CDR1 MGHRA and CDR2 YSYEKL come from the germline V gene. This CDR3 contains 14 residues. The CDR3 sequence is CASSQGRATGELFF. The CDR3 DNA is TGCGCCAGCAGCCAAGGGCGGGCTACCGGGGAGCTGTTTTTT.

This clonotype appeared once. The chain couples TRBV15 to TRBJ1-3; D remains unclear. The CDR3 extends over 14 amino acids. Trimming cost V 2 bases and J 6 bases, with 11 bases left between them. Germline V gives CDR1 LNHNV, CDR2 YYDKDF (reference sequence). The CDR3 protein is CATSRTGQPNTIYF. The CDR3 DNA reads as TGTGCCACCAGCAGAACCGGGCAACCAAACACCATATATTTT. Based on the CDR3 plus reference TRBV15 and TRBJ1-3, the full variable domain is DAMVIQNPRYQVTQFGKPVTLSCSQTLNHNVMYWYQQKSSQAPKLLFHYYDKDFNNEADTPDNFQSRRPNTSFCFLDIRSPGLGDTAMYLCATSRTGQPNTIYFGEGSWLTVV.

This clonotype appeared many times. This rearrangement joins TRBV5-1 to TRBJ2-7; D may be TRBD2 (6 bases). V gave up 4 bases and J gave up 3 bases, with 14 bases separating them. This CDR3 has 14 amino acids. CDR1 SGHRS and CDR2 YFSETQ come from the germline V gene. CDR3 in amino acids: CASSPRDWGYEQYF. DNA of the CDR3: TGCGCCAGCAGCCCCCGGGACTGGGGCTACGAGCAGTACTTC.

This sequence joins TRBV18 and TRBJ1-3; D not resolved. Trimming shortened V by 3 bases and J by 1 base, and 10 bases separated the two germline ends. This CDR3 has 15 residues. Germline V gene data show CDR1 as KGHSH and CDR2 as LQKENI. The DNA of the CDR3 is TGTGCCAGCTCACCCGTTTTAGAGTCTGGAAACACCATATATTTT. Its translation is CASSPVLESGNTIYF.